This T cell receptor beta chain was documented in a study of identical twins. Study-wide findings and caveats: For zero-insertion analyses, partial confounding could come from invariant MAIT and iNKT cells.

Trimming took 4 bases from V and 6 from J; bases not matched to a gene: 7. The CDR3 is 14 amino acids. The germline gives CDR1 PRHDT, CDR2 FYEKMQ (reference sequence). This clonotype was picked up a small number of times. Its antigen is not identified. With template switching, a universal primer site was added, and the cDNA carried unique molecular identifiers. Using its own MiXCR run on the 5' RACE reads, TCRdb lists one record per CDR3 protein. The sample shows 550,000 to 700,000 distinct CDR3 sequences, 9.5% to 10% of them seen only once. These sequences were also reported in another study, on yellow fever vaccine responses in identical twins. From that study: Among the twins, the vaccine T cell response reportedly seemed partly convergent and partly personalized.

The TCR sequence derives from a young woman in good health. The chain has TRBV13 and TRBJ1-1; 8 bases line up with TRBD1. Sequenced input: PBMCs. The DNA of the CDR3 is TGTGCCAGCAGCTGGCTGGACAGGGCATCTGAAGCTTTCTTT. Its protein is CASSWLDRASEAFF.